This paragraph reports one TCR beta chain. The antigen it recognizes is unknown. Base qualities are missing; no much larger clone stands one base away. This sample was taken from a study of cytomegalovirus exposure and HLA in healthy donors (dated by TCRdb to the late 2010s). At the level of the whole study: According to an earlier analysis of several hundred of the donors, about 190 million T cells yielded 95 million to 140 million unique TCR beta sequences and about 300 Gb of sequence data. All discovery cohort repertoires had been generated using a single sequencing platform. Besides the first cohort of 500 to 700 subjects, a separate validation cohort made up of 90 to 150 different subjects was used. In a later genetic analysis, genome-wide SNP genotypes for about three fifths of the roughly 670 donors were used, and that subset was treated as a discovery cohort. Because of strong linkage in the cohort, a few DR-DQ haplotypes were treated as single units for association and clustering. Typing coverage differed by locus: A, B, C, DRB1 and DQB1 were typed in roughly 620-630 donors, DQA1 in 522, DPA1 in around 580, and DPB1 in about 450. A later analysis re-analyzed previously published TCR beta repertoires from 600 to 850 donors and added high-resolution HLA genotyping to study TCR occurrence patterns. Roughly 300 gigabases of sequencing data and some 85 million unique TCR sequences were included in an early release covering about 600 HLA-typed donors. Class I and class II HLA loci were covered by the typing at four-digit resolution. Donor age, sex, ethnicity and CMV serostatus were compiled together with the repertoire data. Among some 400 genotyped donors of the cohort, an average of approximately 240,000 unique TCR beta nucleotide sequences were sequenced per donor, roughly 20% of them non-productive. The study aimed to test whether cataloging public T cell receptors could reveal signatures of past pathogen exposure. To predict cytomegalovirus infection status, the study brought together high-throughput TCR immunosequencing, statistical association of individual TCRs with disease status, and machine learning. The later analysis used no new phenotypic data to find candidate immune exposures, relying instead on TCR beta sequences and their occurrence across donors. The T cell repertoires of 700 or so subjects were profiled by immunosequencing and related to cytomegalovirus serostatus. To decide whether each TCR beta V gene segment behaved as functional or pseudogenic, an earlier analysis of approximately 620 of the donors relied on high-throughput TCR beta sequencing. Of the approximately 400 genotyped donors, around 81% fell in the genetic ancestry cluster associated with self-reported Caucasian donors.

The cohort comprised under 700 healthy bone marrow donors. All cohort members were sampled while nominally healthy, although unrecorded immune exposures were likely present. The donor tested CMV seronegative, placing the donor among the 350 to 400 seronegative members of the cohort. Every donor gave a peripheral blood sample, and the peripheral blood mononuclear cells from that sample were used for TCR beta sequencing. The Qiagen DNeasy Blood Extraction Kit was used to extract genomic DNA from the blood cell samples. The library was built by means of the immunoSEQ multiplex PCR assay. The multiplex PCR relied on a mix of 60 forward primers for TCR Vbeta segments and 13 reverse primers for TCR Jbeta segments. The CDR3 region of rearranged TCR beta genes was amplified from genomic DNA with a multiplex PCR assay. The Illumina HiSeq System was used to sequence the amplified TCR beta libraries as 87-base-pair reads. Per the source publication's procedure: Across the 700 or so repertoires, a later analysis counted tens of millions of unique TCR beta chains, approximately 12 million of which were shared by at least two donors. To remove PCR and sequencing errors, raw reads were error-corrected and collapsed into unique sequences using a nearest-neighbor algorithm that merged closely related sequences. Alignment of CDR3 sequences to IMGT reference sequences was used to assign V, D and J gene segments. For a sequence to be retained, a match of at least six nucleotides was required to both a V gene segment and a J gene segment. A rearrangement was called productive if the CDR3 had no stop codons and remained in frame with V and J, and every other rearrangement was called non-productive. Following IMGT convention, CDR3 was defined as the stretch from the second conserved V-encoded cysteine to the conserved J-encoded phenylalanine. The earlier analysis of a few hundred of the donors excluded sequences that lacked an unambiguous match to a single V gene segment. In an earlier analysis of around 600 of the donors, V segments were called functional above 56.7% productive rearrangements and were called segregating when the between-donor standard deviation exceeded 5%. A statistical classification framework was built to diagnose cytomegalovirus status from the catalog of TCR beta chain sequences. V and J gene assignment, in a later analysis, came from comparing TCR nucleotide sequences with IMGT/GENE-DB human TR gene sequences. Using the TCRdist pipeline, a later analysis assigned CDR3 sequences along with most-parsimonious VDJ recombination scenarios. In a later analysis, each TCR beta chain was defined by its CDR3 amino acid sequence together with its V-gene family, and reads without a unique V-gene family were excluded. In a later analysis, some 600 highly shared, low-generation-probability nucleotide sequences were removed to address suspected cross-contamination and a sequencing artifact. In a later analysis, a clonal expansion index for each public chain was calculated from normalized within-repertoire ranks of inferred template counts. In a later analysis, generation probabilities were computed with a VDJ recombination model fitted to out-of-frame rearrangements, and the resulting probabilities were checked against IGoR. In a later analysis, TCR-TCR, TCR-HLA and TCR-CMV co-occurrence was scored with hypergeometric tests, and a repertoire-size bias correction was applied to TCR pairs. False discovery rates were estimated in a later analysis by permuting HLA or CMV assignments 20 times. In a later analysis, co-occurring TCRs were grouped using DBSCAN, and TCRdist sequence similarity was added for clustering within HLA-allele-positive subsets. For co-occurrence clustering, repertoires with fewer than 30,000 or more than 120,000 public chains were excluded, along with about five repertoires with anomalous nucleotide sharing. TCRdb took over this immuneACCESS table, retaining in-frame rearrangements with V and J assigned. Such tables are incomplete; in checked studies, under half of the missing clones stem from an unresolved V gene, and the remainder is unexplained. That table is the source of V, J and clone size, and D and trimming were worked out from the DNA. Within this sample are some 220,000 clones, with around 80% of them counted one time only. The ten largest account for approximately 0.49% of the sample.

CDR1 and CDR2, per the germline V gene, are LGHNA and YNFKEQ. The V end loses 2 bases and the J end loses 8 bases, and a stretch of 6 bases separates them. From the cysteine up to the phenylalanine, the CDR3 has a length of 11 residues. The DNA shown is the 33-base CDR3, in frame from base 1. General conclusions and limits of the study: Roughly uniform sequencing depth across donors was assumed in presence/absence analyses, although this assumption may not hold. An association between a missense DCLRE1C variant and V-gene and J-gene trimming of TCR beta chains was found in a later genetic analysis and replicated in an independent cohort. In an earlier analysis of some 640 of the donors, most TCR beta V segments were observed in productive rearrangements about 87% or about 30% of the time, broadly matching IMGT annotations. According to a later analysis, most CMV-associated TCR beta chains appeared to be HLA-restricted, and the HLA associations seemed to be driven largely by CMV exposure. Three of the identified cytomegalovirus-associated TCR beta chains were confirmed in vitro to be specific for cytomegalovirus antigens. The sequencing pipeline was judged likely to have produced a cluster of highly shared sequence variants as a technical artifact. In the study, about 150 TCR beta chains were listed as associated with cytomegalovirus. Because the 87-base-pair reads could not distinguish some IMGT-functional V segments, including TRBV6-2 and TRBV6-3, those segments were excluded. Because HLA typing was unavailable for some donors at each locus, only the typed subset was used in association tests. The classifier was reported to diagnose cytomegalovirus status with high specificity and sensitivity in both the original and validation cohorts. A later genetic analysis reported fewer N-insertions in productive TCRs among donors in an Asian-associated ancestry cluster than the roughly 670-donor mean. A later analysis found that TCR association rates varied across HLA loci, with DRB1 alleles showing the most associated TCRs and HLA-C alleles the fewest. Immune exposure information for the cohort was limited to CMV serostatus. The authors suggested that the approach could potentially be generalized to other disease states and immunological phenotypes. A later analysis associated 16,951 TCR beta sequences with specific HLA alleles at a false discovery rate of 0.05. This cohort had only TCR beta chains sequenced, and the lack of alpha or paired-chain data limited which features could be detected. A further reported finding was that TCR beta sequences accurately predicted the HLA-A and HLA-B alleles for most subjects in the first cohort. Correlated functional status among segregating V segments might reflect linkage disequilibrium, but an unknown experimental factor could not be ruled out. When HLA alleles, especially DR and DQ, strongly co-occurred, attributing TCR associations to individual alleles was difficult. The earlier analysis of 587 of the donors excluded some 15 rarely observed V segments, including chromosome 9 orphons, because counts were too low. In a later analysis, HLA-associated TCR beta chains were found to be more clonally expanded and to have lower generation probabilities than equally common non-associated chains. Several of the top co-occurrence clusters appeared to be linked to parvovirus B19, influenza, CMV and Epstein-Barr virus, according to a later analysis. Across donors, most TCR sequences were observed very rarely, whereas some public TCRs were present in many individuals.

This receptor was identified in a boy younger than 18 in good health and CMV-seronegative. The sequence links TRBV4-2 to TRBJ1-2, with no confident D gene call. The sequencing input was PBMCs. Here the CDR3 is given as CASSQSGGYTF. At the DNA level, the sequence is TGTGCCAGCAGCCAATCGGGAGGCTACACCTTC.